This is a list of T cell receptor beta chains from one sample in a study of T cell clonotyping in hematopoietic cell transplantation. Only in-frame clones appear in the TCRdb table, and some are missing; sequencing was by immunoSEQ multiplex PCR. The data show over 7,500 clones, around 80% seen once. Sequences were derived from PBMCs, sampled at the time of graft-versus-host disease after allogeneic stem cell transplant. All receptors derive from a male patient between 55 and 70 years old who had an allogeneic stem cell transplant from an unrelated donor, so the T cells may come from the graft donor. Some clones in this sample may be carry-over from other donors' samples. CDR3s include the opening cysteine and the closing phenylalanine or tryptophan. Each record gives: V gene, CDR3 length, CDR3 protein.

>TRBV5-6|15
CASSSERGGQETQYF
>TRBV27|12
CASRSNRAEQYF
>TRBV19|14
CASSRDRSTGELFF
>TRBV4-3|14
CASSQDRNTDTQYF
>TRBV6-5|14
CASRSPFGQETQYF
>TRBV11-2|13
CASSPGQNTEAFF
>TRBV6-5|14
CASRSIGGPSPLHF
>TRBV29-1|15
CSVELVISETGELFF
>TRBV7-2|14
CASSLGTELYEQYF
>TRBV6-1|15
CASSEGEEGSQPQHF